The clone carrying this TCR beta chain was seen a few times. The antigen is undetermined. The TCR alpha and TCR beta cDNA libraries, bearing sample barcodes and UMIs, were generated by 5'RACE using constant-segment primers. TCRdb reprocessed the 5' RACE reads via MiXCR and lists one record per CDR3 protein. The sample consists of approximately 65,000 distinct CDR3 sequences, 16% of them appearing once. The sample is drawn from a study of T-cell memory formation after mild COVID-19. Points from the study as a whole: There was a balanced CD4/CD8 profile in clones contracting day 15 to 85, and later expanders leaned CD4+. Second-wave clones peaking on day 37 lacked confirmed SARS-CoV-2 specificity. Pre-infection memory showed some responding clones, and this suggested that cross-reactive memory joined.

The clonotype comes from an adult woman who had mild COVID-19 (a few samples of this study predate the infection). Cell type and time point are not known. Sequences were obtained from PBMCs or a T cell subset sorted from them (not recorded which).

The CDR3 sequence: CASSPGLAGAADEQFF. The CDR3 DNA follows: TGTGCCAGTAGTCCGGGACTAGCGGGAGCAGCCGATGAGCAGTTCTTC. J is TRBJ2-1 and V is TRBV19, with 14 positions matching TRBD2. CDR1 is LNHDA and CDR2 is SQIVND in the germline V gene (reference sequence). The CDR3 totals 16 residues. V shed 5 bases, J shed 8 bases, and the junction held 8 bases outside the gene matches. The full variable domain, its missing parts supplied by reference TRBV19 and TRBJ2-1, is DGGITQSPKYLFRKEGQNVTLSCEQNLNHDAMYWYRQDPGQGLRLIYYSQIVNDFQKGDIAEGYSVSREKKESFPLTVTSAQKNPTAFYLCASSPGLAGAADEQFFGPGTRLTVL.